This T cell receptor beta chain was sequenced in a study of cytomegalovirus exposure and HLA in healthy donors. With 60 Vbeta and 13 Jbeta primers, the PCR was carried out. Assay used: immunoSEQ multiplex PCR; TCRdb lists only in-frame clones, some missing. This table has 70,000 to 100,000 clones, around 82% appearing once. The CDR3 extends over 14 amino acids. Germline V gene data show CDR1 as SGHRS and CDR2 as YFSETQ. The V end lost 4 bases, the J end lost 4 bases, and 11 bases lay between the germline ends. The sample was PBMCs. The chain recombines TRBV5-1 with TRBJ2-2, with D uncertain. The TCR originated in a man aged 18 to 29 in good health and CMV-seronegative. CDR3 amino acids: CASSQQVGTGELFF. Written as DNA, the CDR3 is TGCGCCAGCAGCCAGCAGGTCGGCACCGGGGAGCTGTTTTTT.